The 12 T cell receptor beta chains given below trace back to one sample, sequenced in a study of breast tumors, draining lymph nodes, adjacent tissues. TCRdb itself ran the multiplex PCR reads through MiXCR, one entry per CDR3 protein. The sample yields about 66,000 distinct CDR3 sequences, roughly two fifths seen once. The sequenced sample consisted of breast tumor tissue. The receptors derive from a female donor with breast cancer. Some clones in this sample may be carry-over from other donors' samples.

This clonotype was seen many times. The J gene is TRBJ2-7, the V gene TRBV5-1, with D possibly being TRBD2 (6 bases). Trimming removed 3 bases at V and 3 bases at J, with 7 bases between. The CDR3 sequence is 12 residues long. Germline V gene sequence: CDR1 SGHRS, CDR2 YFSETQ. CDR3 bases: TGCGCCAGCAGCTGGGACTTCTACGAGCAGTACTTC. Amino acids: CASSWDFYEQYF. The whole variable domain, remainder taken from reference TRBV5-1 and TRBJ2-7, is KAGVTQTPRYLIKTRGQQVTLSCSPISGHRSVSWYQQTPGQGLQFLFEYFSETQRNKGNFPGRFSGRQFSNSRSEMNVSTLELGDSALYLCASSWDFYEQYFGPGTRLTVT.

This clonotype was observed at least ten times. The chain combines TRBV18 with TRBJ2-3, with 7 bases fitting TRBD1. V lost 4 bases, J lost 2 bases, and 9 bases stayed unmatched. This CDR3 has 16 residues. CDR1 KGHSH and CDR2 LQKENI come from the germline V gene. CDR3 amino acids: CASSRGQLSSTDTQYF. CDR3 DNA sequence: TGTGCCAGCTCACGGGGACAGCTATCGTCCACAGATACGCAGTATTTT.

On this clonotype itself: Because the CDR3 is missing its conserved closing phenylalanine or tryptophan, this is likely a read error. The chain links TRBV15 to TRBJ1-5, with a weak D call TRBD1 (6 bases). V lost 3 bases to trimming and J lost 1 base, with 13 bases between them. This CDR3 has 16 residues. From germline, CDR1 is LNHNV and CDR2 YYDKDF (reference sequence). CDR3 nucleotide sequence: TGTGCCACCAGCAGCAAAGGGGGTCTGAGCAATCAGCCCCAGCATCTT. It specifies CATSSKGGLSNQPQHL.

This clonotype was observed many times. V and J are TRBV6-2 or TRBV6-3 and TRBJ1-6; D remains unclear. The CDR3 totals 15 residues. The ends were cut back, 2 bases at V and 7 bases at J, with 12 bases in the middle. Germline V lookup: CDR1 MNHEY, CDR2 SVGEGT. CDR3 coding DNA: TGTGCCAGCAGTTACATGAGACCGATAAATTCACCCCTCCACTTT. Its protein product is CASSYMRPINSPLHF.

This clonotype has a count of ten or more. The chain couples TRBV19 to TRBJ1-2, with TRBD1 matching over 7 bases. V dropped 7 bases and J dropped 0; count of bases not matched to a gene: 17. The CDR3 contains 18 residues. CDR1 is LNHDA, CDR2 SQIVND, per germline (reference sequence). Here the CDR3 reads CASKGKDRRKASNYGYTF. The CDR3 DNA is TGTGCCAGTAAGGGGAAGGACAGGCGAAAAGCTTCTAACTATGGCTACACCTTC.

This clonotype has ten or more counts. The chain couples TRBV24-1 to TRBJ1-2; tentatively, D is TRBD1 (6 bases). Germline CDR1 KGHDR, CDR2 SFDVKD. With 4 bases removed from V and 2 bases from J, the gap between germline ends came to 10 bases. The CDR3 covers 14 residues. CDR3 residues: CATSDPTGNYGYTF. The CDR3 DNA sequence: TGTGCCACCAGTGACCCAACAGGGAACTATGGCTACACCTTC.

The CDR3 loop reads CAARLTVYGYTF. CDR3 bases: TGTGCCGCGAGATTGACAGTTTATGGCTACACCTTC. The rearrangement links TRBV12-3 or TRBV12-4 to TRBJ1-2, with a possible D match to TRBD1 (5 bases). This CDR3 is built from 12 residues. Deletions cut 11 bases from V and 5 bases from J, with 15 bases between.

This clonotype has a count of ten or more. This chain joins TRBV20-1 and TRBJ1-2; 9 bases match TRBD1. V lost 3 bases to trimming and J lost 4 bases; unmatched junction nucleotides: 9. The CDR3 runs 15 residues. CDR1 and CDR2 from the germline V gene are DFQATT and SNEGSKA (reference sequence). The CDR3 here is CSARFTGGRGYGYTF. The CDR3 nucleotides are TGCAGTGCTAGGTTCACAGGGGGCAGGGGCTATGGCTACACCTTC.

This clonotype was observed many times. At one end the junction does not follow the germline gene, possibly because of a read error. This sequence joins TRBV5-1 and TRBJ2-1; 8 bases are a match to TRBD2. This CDR3 is 15 amino acids long. The germline V gene encodes CDR1 SGHRS and CDR2 YFSETQ. CDR3 in amino acids: CASSLSGGAYNEQFF. The CDR3 DNA reads as TGTGCCAGCAGCTTGAGCGGGGGAGCTTACAATGAGCAGTTCTTC.

The chain is built from TRBV10-3 and TRBJ2-1, with 7 bases matching TRBD2. The CDR3 runs 16 residues. CDR1 ENHRY and CDR2 SYGVKD come from the germline V gene. V dropped 11 bases and J dropped 0; count of bases not matched to a gene: 13. The CDR3 region is CAVTRDYHLSYNEQFF. CDR3 DNA: TGTGCCGTTACGCGGGACTACCATCTCTCCTACAATGAGCAGTTCTTC.

This clonotype appeared many times. This rearrangement joins TRBV6-5 to TRBJ2-1; 11 bases match TRBD2. The germline CDR1 and CDR2 sequences are MNHEY and SVGAGI. The CDR3 has 14 residues. V shed 6 bases and J 5 bases; nucleotides not matched to a gene: 3. Here the CDR3 reads CASRTSGTHNEQFF. The CDR3 DNA reads TGTGCCAGCAGGACTAGCGGGACACACAATGAGCAGTTCTTC.

This chain uses TRBV2 with TRBJ2-7; TRBD2 aligns across 7 bases. Germline assignment: CDR1 SNHLY and CDR2 FYNNEI. V shed 7 bases and J 4 bases; nucleotides not matched to a gene: 13. There are 15 residues in the CDR3. CDR3 sequence: CASIVQGGGGYEQYF. Written as DNA, the CDR3 is TGTGCCAGCATCGTTCAGGGCGGGGGAGGTTACGAGCAGTACTTC.